The source of this T cell receptor (beta chain) is a study of Ad26.COV2.S vaccination and SARS-CoV-2 variants. In the study overall: Sample donor was a member of the COV1001 Ad26.COV2.S trial arm. Intramuscularly, Ad26.COV2.S was given either once or twice, 56 days apart.

The CDR3 covers 13 residues. Germline lookup yields CDR1 SEHNR and CDR2 FQNEAQ (reference sequence). Trimming took 5 bases from V and 7 from J, leaving 11 bases between them. Remarks on this clone: What it binds is unknown.

Treatment here: around 19 received Ad26.COV2.S at low or high dose, single or two shots; roughly five received placebo; per-sample allocation not given. Sampling took place 63 days after the first vaccine or placebo injection. Repertoires were generated with immunoSEQ multiplex PCR, while TCRdb's copy carries only in-frame clones and drops some. The sample holds about 370,000 clones; about 89% are singletons and the top ten take 1.5% to 2%. Study-level points and caveats: Across vaccine and placebo recipients, the breadth of non-spike TCRs was similar. Total responses of T cells may have been underestimated by the analyses of TCR breadth and depth.

The TCR was taken from a person aged 18-65 years who received the Ad26.COV2.S COVID-19 vaccine or a placebo. The V gene is TRBV7-9, the J gene TRBJ2-2; D unclear. This specimen consisted of peripheral blood, obtained in a trial of Ad26.COV2.S vaccine versus placebo. The CDR3 region is CASSPPADGELFF. The CDR3 region has the DNA TGTGCCAGCAGCCCTCCTGCCGACGGGGAGCTGTTTTTT.